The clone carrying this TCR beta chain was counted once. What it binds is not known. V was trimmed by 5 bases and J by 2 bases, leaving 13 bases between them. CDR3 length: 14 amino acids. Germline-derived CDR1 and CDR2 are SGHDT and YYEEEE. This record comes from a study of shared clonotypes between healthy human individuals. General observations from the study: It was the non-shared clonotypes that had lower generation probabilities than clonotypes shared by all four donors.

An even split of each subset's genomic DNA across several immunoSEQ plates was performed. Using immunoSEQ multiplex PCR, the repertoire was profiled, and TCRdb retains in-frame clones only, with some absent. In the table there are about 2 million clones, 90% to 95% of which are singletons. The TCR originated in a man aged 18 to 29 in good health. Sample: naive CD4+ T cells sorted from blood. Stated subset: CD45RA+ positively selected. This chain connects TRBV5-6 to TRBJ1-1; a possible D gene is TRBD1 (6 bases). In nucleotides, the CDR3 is TGTGCCAGCAGTTCACAGGGAGCCAACACTGAAGCTTTCTTT. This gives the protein CASSSQGANTEAFF. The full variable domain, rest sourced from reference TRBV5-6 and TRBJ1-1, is DAGVTQSPTHLIKTRGQQVTLRCSPKSGHDTVSWYQQALGQGPQFIFQYYEEEERQRGNFPDRFSGHQFPNYSSELNVNALLLGDSALYLCASSSQGANTEAFFGQGTRLTVV.